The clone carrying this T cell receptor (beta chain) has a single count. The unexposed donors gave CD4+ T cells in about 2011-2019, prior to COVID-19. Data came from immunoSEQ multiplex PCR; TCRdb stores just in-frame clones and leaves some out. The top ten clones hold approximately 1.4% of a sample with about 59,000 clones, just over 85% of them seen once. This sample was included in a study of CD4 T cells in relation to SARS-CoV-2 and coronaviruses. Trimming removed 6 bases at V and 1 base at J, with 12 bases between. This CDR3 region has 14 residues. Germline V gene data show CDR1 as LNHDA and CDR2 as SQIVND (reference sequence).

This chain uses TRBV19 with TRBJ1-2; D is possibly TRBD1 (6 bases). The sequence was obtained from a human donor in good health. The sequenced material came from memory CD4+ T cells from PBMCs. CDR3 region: CASSRGGGNYGYTF. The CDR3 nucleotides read TGTGCCAGTAGCCGCGGGGGCGGTAACTATGGCTACACCTTC.